What follows are 13 T cell receptor beta chains derived from one specimen sequenced in a study of shared clonotypes between healthy human individuals. Sequencing used immunoSEQ multiplex PCR; TCRdb keeps in-frame clones, though not all of them. The table has over a million clones, over 95% seen once. The sequenced sample was naive CD4+ T cells sorted from blood. The sample's subset: CD45RA+ positively selected. These TCRs come from a man under 40 in good health.

This rearrangement joins TRBV20-1 to TRBJ1-5; D uncertain. Germline lookup yields CDR1 DFQATT and CDR2 SNEGSKA (reference sequence). This CDR3 contains 11 residues. V lost 2 bases to trimming and J lost 11 bases, with 10 bases between them. CDR3 coding DNA: TGCAGTGCTAGACGAGGGAGCACCCAGCATTTT. Protein: CSARRGSTQHF.

The rearrangement joins TRBV11-2 to TRBJ2-3; 8 bases are a match to TRBD2. This CDR3 comprises 18 residues. The J segment lost 4 bases and the V segment lost 5 bases, leaving 17 bases of the junction unmatched. The V gene's germline CDR1 is SGHAT and CDR2 FQNNGV. The CDR3: CASSRTSGAGVGPDTQYF. CDR3 nucleotide sequence: TGTGCCAGCAGCCGTACGAGTGGAGCGGGAGTCGGCCCAGATACGCAGTATTTT.

J is TRBJ2-7 and V is TRBV7-7, with unresolved D. With 6 bases removed from V and 8 bases from J, the gap between germline ends came to 17 bases. CDR1 is SSHAT and CDR2 is FNYEAQ in the germline V gene (reference sequence). CDR3 length: 13 amino acids. The CDR3 nucleotides are TGTGCCAGCAGTCTACAGCCTAAAGGCCAGCAGTACTTC. As protein: CASSLQPKGQQYF.

The V gene is TRBV6-5, the J gene TRBJ1-5; perhaps TRBD1 as D (6 bases). Germline loops: CDR1 MNHEY, CDR2 SVGAGI. The CDR3 has 14 residues. V lost 6 bases and J lost 6, with 15 bases in between. The CDR3 DNA reads TGTGCCAGCAGGACGACAGGCTCCAGTCAGCCCCAGCATTTT. This sequence encodes CASRTTGSSQPQHF.

V gene TRBV19 combines with J gene TRBJ2-7; TRBD1 matches at 11 bases. The CDR3 has 14 amino acids. Germline CDR1 is LNHDA and CDR2 is SQIVND (reference sequence). J was trimmed by 7 bases and V by 6 bases; bases with no gene match: 8. The CDR3: CASSQAGTGGEQYF. DNA of the CDR3: TGTGCCAGTAGCCAAGCCGGGACAGGGGGAGAGCAGTACTTC.

This chain joins TRBV7-3 and TRBJ2-3; D may be TRBD2 (5 bases). Germline V gene lookup returns CDR1 SGHTA and CDR2 FQGTGA. This CDR3 comprises 15 residues. The ends were cut back, 1 base at V and 2 bases at J, with 10 bases in the middle. The CDR3, as DNA: TGTGCCAGCAGCTTAAGAGCGGAGCCCACAGATACGCAGTATTTT. Its translation is CASSLRAEPTDTQYF.

This sequence joins TRBV27 and TRBJ1-5; the D is unclear. The CDR3 runs to 13 residues. In germline, CDR1 is MNHEY, CDR2 SMNVEV (reference sequence). V lost 1 base and J 4 bases, leaving 5 bases between the germline ends. DNA for the CDR3: TGTGCCAGCAGTTTATTGCGGAATCAGCCCCAGCATTTT. Translating it yields CASSLLRNQPQHF.

This clone was seen a few times. The rearrangement uses TRBV5-6 and TRBJ1-4; D is uncertain. The V end was cut by 1 base, the J end by 5 bases, with 9 bases between. The germline gives CDR1 SGHDT, CDR2 YYEEEE. The CDR3 runs to 14 residues. This CDR3 reads CASSLRPGNEKLFF. For the CDR3, the DNA is TGTGCCAGCAGCTTGCGGCCAGGAAATGAAAAACTGTTTTTT. Variable domain in full (rest from reference TRBV5-6 and TRBJ1-4): DAGVTQSPTHLIKTRGQQVTLRCSPKSGHDTVSWYQQALGQGPQFIFQYYEEEERQRGNFPDRFSGHQFPNYSSELNVNALLLGDSALYLCASSLRPGNEKLFFGSGTQLSVL.

The chain uses TRBV11-2 and TRBJ2-1; 8 bases agree with TRBD2. The CDR3 contains 14 residues. Losses at the gene ends were 2 bases for V and 7 bases for J; bases not matched to a gene: 4. Germline V gives CDR1 SGHAT, CDR2 FQNNGV. The chain's CDR3 is CASSLFSGTNEQFF. The DNA of the CDR3 is TGTGCCAGCAGCTTATTTAGCGGGACGAATGAGCAGTTCTTC.

The rearrangement links TRBV18 to TRBJ1-1, with D tentatively TRBD1 (5 bases). The CDR3 extends over 15 amino acids. The V gene lost 3 bases and the J gene lost 1 base, with 12 bases spanning the gap. Germline V gene sequence: CDR1 KGHSH, CDR2 LQKENI. The CDR3 loop is CASSPLGGANTEAFF. DNA of the CDR3: TGTGCCAGCTCACCCCTCGGGGGAGCGAACACTGAAGCTTTCTTT. Supplemented by reference TRBV18 and TRBJ1-1, the full variable domain reads NAGVMQNPRHLVRRRGQEARLRCSPMKGHSHVYWYRQLPEEGLKFMVYLQKENIIDESGMPKERFSAEFPKEGPSILRIQQVVRGDSAAYFCASSPLGGANTEAFFGQGTRLTVV.

A note on this clone: The same CDR3 arises from other DNA sequences in this sample as well. The chain has TRBV18 and TRBJ2-1; no reliable D call. This CDR3 spans 13 amino acids. The V end lost 0 bases, the J end lost 1 base, and 1 base lay between the germline ends. Germline V gene lookup returns CDR1 KGHSH and CDR2 LQKENI. The CDR3 is CASSPPSYNEQFF. CDR3 in DNA: TGTGCCAGCTCACCACCATCCTACAATGAGCAGTTCTTC. The whole variable domain, filled in from reference TRBV18 and TRBJ2-1, reads NAGVMQNPRHLVRRRGQEARLRCSPMKGHSHVYWYRQLPEEGLKFMVYLQKENIIDESGMPKERFSAEFPKEGPSILRIQQVVRGDSAAYFCASSPPSYNEQFFGPGTRLTVL.

V gene TRBV7-3 combines with J gene TRBJ2-2, with unresolved D. Trimming shortened V by 5 bases and J by 4 bases, and 14 bases separated the two germline ends. The CDR3 has 15 residues. In germline, CDR1 is SGHTA, CDR2 FQGTGA. CDR3 protein: CASSPRALATGELFF. DNA for the CDR3: TGTGCCAGCAGCCCTCGAGCCCTGGCCACCGGGGAGCTGTTTTTT.

The chain links TRBV25-1 to TRBJ2-7; 7 bases align to TRBD1. The J segment lost 5 bases and the V segment lost 6 bases, leaving 16 bases of the junction unmatched. Germline V gene lookup returns CDR1 MGHDK and CDR2 SYGVNS. This CDR3 has 16 residues. The CDR3 loop reads CASSPPERGRNHEQYF. CDR3 nucleotide sequence: TGTGCCAGCAGCCCCCCGGAAAGGGGGCGGAATCACGAGCAGTACTTC.